The 7 T cell receptor beta chains below come from one sample, sequenced in a study of blood T cell repertoires in COVID-19. Profiled with immunoSEQ multiplex PCR; TCRdb holds only in-frame clones, not every one. The sample records about 190,000 clones, around four fifths being singletons. What was sequenced was peripheral blood. The source is a human donor in a cohort sampled during active COVID-19.

In this sample, this clone turned up a few times. The J gene is TRBJ1-1, the V gene TRBV12-3 or TRBV12-4, with D uncertain. The CDR3 runs 11 residues. The V gene lost 3 bases and the J gene lost 8 bases, with 7 bases spanning the gap. CDR3 nucleotides: TGTGCCAGCAGTTTCGGCAGGGAAGCTTTCTTT. Encoded protein: CASSFGREAFF.

The V and J genes are TRBV7-8 and TRBJ2-2; 7 bases align to TRBD1. This CDR3 has 14 amino acids. V lost 3 bases to trimming and J lost 3 bases; unmatched junction nucleotides: 1. CDR1 is SGHVS and CDR2 is FQNEAQ in the germline V gene. CDR3 sequence reads: CASSFQGDTGELFF. As DNA, the CDR3 is TGTGCCAGCAGCTTTCAGGGGGACACCGGGGAGCTGTTTTTT.

With regard to this clone: Other DNA sequences in this specimen translate into the identical CDR3. The genes are TRBV7-9 and TRBJ2-5; D is uncertain. The CDR3 loop spans 11 amino acids. V was clipped by 5 bases and J by 5 bases, with 6 bases between them. CDR1 is SEHNR, CDR2 FQNEAQ, per germline (reference sequence). The CDR3 sequence: CASSSRETQYF. The CDR3 region has the DNA TGTGCCAGCAGCAGTCGGGAGACCCAGTACTTC. Looking up the rest from reference TRBV7-9 and TRBJ2-5 gives the full variable domain: DTGVSQNPRHKITKRGQNVTFRCDPISEHNRLYWYRQTLGQGPEFLTYFQNEAQLEKSRLLSDRFSAERPKGSFSTLEIQRTEQGDSAMYLCASSSRETQYFGPGTRLLVL.

The CDR3 loop is CTYRGYNEQFF. CDR3 coding DNA: TGCACCTATCGCGGTTACAATGAGCAGTTCTTC. The gene calls are TRBV29-1 and TRBJ2-1; no reliable D call. The CDR3 is made up of 11 amino acids. Germline values: CDR1 SQVTM, CDR2 ANQGSEA.

The chain is built from TRBV7-9 and TRBJ2-2; no firm D call. This CDR3 contains 13 residues. Germline loops: CDR1 SEHNR, CDR2 FQNEAQ (reference sequence). Trimming removed 0 bases from V and 8 bases from J, with 7 bases in between. CDR3 loop: CASSLASVGELFF. In DNA form, the CDR3 reads TGTGCCAGCAGCTTAGCCTCGGTTGGGGAGCTGTTTTTT.

V usage is TRBV6-4 and J usage is TRBJ2-3, with a weak D call TRBD1 (6 bases). The CDR3 loop spans 16 amino acids. Deletions cut 6 bases from V and 0 bases from J, with 16 bases between. Germline V gene lookup returns CDR1 MRHNA and CDR2 SNTAGT. This CDR3 reads CASSLEGDQSTDTQYF. In DNA form, the CDR3 reads TGTGCCAGCAGCCTCGAGGGGGACCAGAGCACAGATACGCAGTATTTT.

The V and J genes are TRBV27 and TRBJ1-4; maybe TRBD1 (6 bases). Germline-derived CDR1 and CDR2 are MNHEY and SMNVEV (reference sequence). This CDR3 is built from 16 residues. V lost 3 bases to trimming and J lost 5 bases, with 16 bases between them. CDR3 DNA sequence: TGTGCCAGCAGTTTGCATATCGGGACAAGCAATGAAAAACTGTTTTTT. Residues: CASSLHIGTSNEKLFF.